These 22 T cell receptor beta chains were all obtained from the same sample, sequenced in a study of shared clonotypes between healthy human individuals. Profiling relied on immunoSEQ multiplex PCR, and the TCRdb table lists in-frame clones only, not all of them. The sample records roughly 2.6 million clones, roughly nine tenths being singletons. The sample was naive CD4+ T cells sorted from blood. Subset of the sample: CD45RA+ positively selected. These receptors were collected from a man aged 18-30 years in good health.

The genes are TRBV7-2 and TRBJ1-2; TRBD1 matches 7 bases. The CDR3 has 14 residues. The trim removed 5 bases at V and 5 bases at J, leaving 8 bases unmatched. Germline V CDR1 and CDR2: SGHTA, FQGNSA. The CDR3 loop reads CASSTPGTVYGYTF. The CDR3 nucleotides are TGTGCCAGCAGCACCCCCGGGACAGTATATGGCTACACCTTC.

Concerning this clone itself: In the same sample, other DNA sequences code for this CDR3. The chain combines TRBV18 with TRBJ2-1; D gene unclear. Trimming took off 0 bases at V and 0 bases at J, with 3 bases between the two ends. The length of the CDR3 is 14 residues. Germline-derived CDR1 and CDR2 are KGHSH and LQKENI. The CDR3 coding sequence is TGTGCCAGCTCACCACCCAGCTCCTACAATGAGCAGTTCTTC. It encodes CASSPPSSYNEQFF.

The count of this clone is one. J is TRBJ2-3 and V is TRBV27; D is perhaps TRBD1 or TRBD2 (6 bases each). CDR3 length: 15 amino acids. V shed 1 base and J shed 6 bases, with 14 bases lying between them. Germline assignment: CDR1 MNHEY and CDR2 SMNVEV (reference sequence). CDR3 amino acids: CASSLWGAQGDTQYF. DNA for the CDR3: TGTGCCAGCAGTTTATGGGGGGCCCAGGGGGATACGCAGTATTTT.

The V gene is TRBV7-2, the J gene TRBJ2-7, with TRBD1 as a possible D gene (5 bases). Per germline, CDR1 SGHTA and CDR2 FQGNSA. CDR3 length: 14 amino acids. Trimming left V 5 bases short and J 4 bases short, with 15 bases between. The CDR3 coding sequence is TGTGCCAGCAGCCTAGGTGACAGCGTGTACGAGCAGTACTTC. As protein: CASSLGDSVYEQYF.

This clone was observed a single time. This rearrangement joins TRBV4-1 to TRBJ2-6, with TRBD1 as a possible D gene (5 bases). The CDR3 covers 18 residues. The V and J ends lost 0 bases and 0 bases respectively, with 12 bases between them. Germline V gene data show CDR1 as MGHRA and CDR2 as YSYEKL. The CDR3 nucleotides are TGCGCCAGCAGCCAAGACAGGACAACCCGCTCTGGGGCCAACGTCCTGACTTTC. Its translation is CASSQDRTTRSGANVLTF.

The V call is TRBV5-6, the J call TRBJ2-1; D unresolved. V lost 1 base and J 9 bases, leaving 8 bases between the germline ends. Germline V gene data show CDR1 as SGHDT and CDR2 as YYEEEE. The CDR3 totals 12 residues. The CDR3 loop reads CASSLPVGEQFF. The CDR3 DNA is TGTGCCAGCAGCTTGCCAGTTGGTGAGCAGTTCTTC. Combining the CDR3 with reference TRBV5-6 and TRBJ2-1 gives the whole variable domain DAGVTQSPTHLIKTRGQQVTLRCSPKSGHDTVSWYQQALGQGPQFIFQYYEEEERQRGNFPDRFSGHQFPNYSSELNVNALLLGDSALYLCASSLPVGEQFFGPGTRLTVL.

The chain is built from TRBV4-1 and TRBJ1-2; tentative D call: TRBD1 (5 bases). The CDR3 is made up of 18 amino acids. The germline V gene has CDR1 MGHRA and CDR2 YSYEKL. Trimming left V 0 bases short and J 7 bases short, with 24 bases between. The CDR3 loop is CASSQDSGRRVSNGGYTF. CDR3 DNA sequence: TGCGCCAGCAGCCAAGATTCAGGGAGGAGGGTCTCTAACGGTGGCTACACCTTC.

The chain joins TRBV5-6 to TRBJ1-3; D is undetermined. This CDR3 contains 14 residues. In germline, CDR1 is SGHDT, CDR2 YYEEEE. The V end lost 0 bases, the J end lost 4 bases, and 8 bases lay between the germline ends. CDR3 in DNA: TGTGCCAGCAGCTTGGGGGGAGGAGGAAACACCATATATTTT. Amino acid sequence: CASSLGGGGNTIYF.

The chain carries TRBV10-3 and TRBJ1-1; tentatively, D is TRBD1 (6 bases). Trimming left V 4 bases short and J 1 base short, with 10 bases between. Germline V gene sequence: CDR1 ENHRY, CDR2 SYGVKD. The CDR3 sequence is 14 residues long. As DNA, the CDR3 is TGTGCCATCAGTGTGGGGGCCGGGAACACTGAAGCTTTCTTT. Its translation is CAISVGAGNTEAFF.

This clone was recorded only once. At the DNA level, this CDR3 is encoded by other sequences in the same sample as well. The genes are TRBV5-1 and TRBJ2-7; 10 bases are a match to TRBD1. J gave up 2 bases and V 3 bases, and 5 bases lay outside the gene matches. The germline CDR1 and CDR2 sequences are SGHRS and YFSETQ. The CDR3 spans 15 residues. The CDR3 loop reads CASSSGTGVTYEQYF. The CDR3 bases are TGCGCCAGCAGCTCCGGGACAGGGGTGACCTACGAGCAGTACTTC. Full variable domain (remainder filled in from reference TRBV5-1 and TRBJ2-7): KAGVTQTPRYLIKTRGQQVTLSCSPISGHRSVSWYQQTPGQGLQFLFEYFSETQRNKGNFPGRFSGRQFSNSRSEMNVSTLELGDSALYLCASSSGTGVTYEQYFGPGTRLTVT.

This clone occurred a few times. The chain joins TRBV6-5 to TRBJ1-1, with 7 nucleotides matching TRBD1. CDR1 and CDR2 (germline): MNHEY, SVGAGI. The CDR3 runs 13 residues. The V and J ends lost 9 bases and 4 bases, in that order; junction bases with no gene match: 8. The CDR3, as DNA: TGTGCCAGTCGCAGGGGGTTGGGCACTGAAGCTTTCTTT. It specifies CASRRGLGTEAFF.

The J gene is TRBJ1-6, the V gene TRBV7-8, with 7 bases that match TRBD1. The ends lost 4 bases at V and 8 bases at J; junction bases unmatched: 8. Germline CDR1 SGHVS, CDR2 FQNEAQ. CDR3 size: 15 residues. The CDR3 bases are TGTGCCAGCAGCTGGAGGGACAGTAGGTATTCACCCCTCCACTTT. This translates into CASSWRDSRYSPLHF.

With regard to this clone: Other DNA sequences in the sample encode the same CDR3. CDR3 DNA: TGTGCCAGCAGCCTCAGCACAGATACGCAGTATTTT. It specifies CASSLSTDTQYF. The rearrangement joins TRBV7-2 to TRBJ2-3; D is unclear. The CDR3 contains 12 residues. Trimming shortened V by 5 bases and J by 0 bases, and 3 bases separated the two germline ends. Germline lookup yields CDR1 SGHTA and CDR2 FQGNSA. Drawing the rest from reference TRBV7-2 and TRBJ2-3, the complete variable domain is GAGVSQSPSNKVTEKGKDVELRCDPISGHTALYWYRQSLGQGLEFLIYFQGNSAPDKSGLPSDRFSAERTGGSVSTLTIQRTQQEDSAVYLCASSLSTDTQYFGPGTRLTVL.

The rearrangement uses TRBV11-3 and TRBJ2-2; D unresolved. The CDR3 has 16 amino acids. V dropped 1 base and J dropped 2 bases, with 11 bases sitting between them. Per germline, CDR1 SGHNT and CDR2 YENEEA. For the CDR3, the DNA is TGTGCCAGCAGCTTAGGTGGCACATACAACACCGGGGAGCTGTTTTTT. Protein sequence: CASSLGGTYNTGELFF.

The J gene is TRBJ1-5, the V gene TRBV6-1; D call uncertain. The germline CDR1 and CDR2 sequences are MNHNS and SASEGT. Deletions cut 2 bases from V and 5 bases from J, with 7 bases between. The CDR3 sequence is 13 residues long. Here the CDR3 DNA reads TGTGCCAGCAGTGAAATACGGGATCAGCCCCAGCATTTT. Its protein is CASSEIRDQPQHF.

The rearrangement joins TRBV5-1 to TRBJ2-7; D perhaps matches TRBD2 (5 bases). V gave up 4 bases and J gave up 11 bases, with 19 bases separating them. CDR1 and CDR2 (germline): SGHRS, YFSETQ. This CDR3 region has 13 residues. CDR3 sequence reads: CASSPQVGQEEYF. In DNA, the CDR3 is TGCGCCAGCAGCCCCCAAGTAGGCCAGGAGGAGTACTTC.

The CDR3 nucleotides are TGTGCCAGCAGCTTACAGGGGGCATGGAATGAGCAGTTCTTC. As protein: CASSLQGAWNEQFF. The V call is TRBV7-6, the J call TRBJ2-1; 8 bases fit TRBD1. The CDR3 is made up of 14 amino acids. The trim removed 2 bases at V and 7 bases at J, leaving 4 bases unmatched. Germline V CDR1 and CDR2: SGHVS, FNYEAQ.

The CDR3 nucleotides read TGTGCCAGCAGTTATGACAGTGGACAGTCCGGGGAGCTGTTTTTT. Its protein product is CASSYDSGQSGELFF. This chain links TRBV2 with TRBJ2-2, with a weak D call TRBD1 (6 bases). The CDR3 spans 15 residues. Germline loops: CDR1 SNHLY, CDR2 FYNNEI. Trimming took 5 bases from V and 6 from J, leaving 16 bases between them.

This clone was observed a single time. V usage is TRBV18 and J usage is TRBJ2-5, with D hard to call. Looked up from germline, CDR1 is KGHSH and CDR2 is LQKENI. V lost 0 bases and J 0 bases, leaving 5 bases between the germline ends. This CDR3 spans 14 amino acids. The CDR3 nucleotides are TGTGCCAGCTCACCACCGCAGAACCAAGAGACCCAGTACTTC. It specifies CASSPPQNQETQYF.

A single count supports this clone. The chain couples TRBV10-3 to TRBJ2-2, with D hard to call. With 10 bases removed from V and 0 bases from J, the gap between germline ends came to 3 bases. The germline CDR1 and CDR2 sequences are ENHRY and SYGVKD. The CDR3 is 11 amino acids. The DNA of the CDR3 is TGTGCCAGCCCGAACACCGGGGAGCTGTTTTTT. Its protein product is CASPNTGELFF.

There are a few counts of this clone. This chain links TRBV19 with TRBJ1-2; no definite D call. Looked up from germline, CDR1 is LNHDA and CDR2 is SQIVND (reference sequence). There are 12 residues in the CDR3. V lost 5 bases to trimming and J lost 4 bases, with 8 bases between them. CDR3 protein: CASSLQTYGYTF. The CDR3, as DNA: TGTGCCAGTAGTCTGCAGACCTATGGCTACACCTTC.

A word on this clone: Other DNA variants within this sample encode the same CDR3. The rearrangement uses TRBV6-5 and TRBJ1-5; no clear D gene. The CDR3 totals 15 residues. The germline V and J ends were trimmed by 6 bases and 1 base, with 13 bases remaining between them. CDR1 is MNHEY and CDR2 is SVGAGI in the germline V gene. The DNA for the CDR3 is TGTGCCAGCAGGGCGTCGGGTGGAAGCAATCAGCCCCAGCATTTT. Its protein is CASRASGGSNQPQHF.